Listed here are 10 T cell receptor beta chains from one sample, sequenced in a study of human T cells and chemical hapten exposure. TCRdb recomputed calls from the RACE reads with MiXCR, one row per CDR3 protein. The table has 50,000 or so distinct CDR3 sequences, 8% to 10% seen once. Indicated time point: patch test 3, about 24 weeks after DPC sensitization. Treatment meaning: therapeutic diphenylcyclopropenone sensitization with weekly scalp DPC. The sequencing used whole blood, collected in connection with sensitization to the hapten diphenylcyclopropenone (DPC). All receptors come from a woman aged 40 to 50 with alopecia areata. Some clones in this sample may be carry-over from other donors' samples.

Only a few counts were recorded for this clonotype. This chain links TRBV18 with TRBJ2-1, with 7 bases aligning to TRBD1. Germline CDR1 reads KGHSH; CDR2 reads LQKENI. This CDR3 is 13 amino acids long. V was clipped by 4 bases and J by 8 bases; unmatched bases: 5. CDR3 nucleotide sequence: TGTGCCAGCTCACTACTAGACAGGGATGAGCAGTTCTTC. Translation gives CASSLLDRDEQFF.

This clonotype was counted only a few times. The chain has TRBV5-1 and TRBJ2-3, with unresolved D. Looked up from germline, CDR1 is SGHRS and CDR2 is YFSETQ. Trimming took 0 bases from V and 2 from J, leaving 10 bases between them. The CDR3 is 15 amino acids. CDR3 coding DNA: TGCGCCAGCAGCTTGGAGGGCAGTCCCACAGATACGCAGTATTTT. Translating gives CASSLEGSPTDTQYF.

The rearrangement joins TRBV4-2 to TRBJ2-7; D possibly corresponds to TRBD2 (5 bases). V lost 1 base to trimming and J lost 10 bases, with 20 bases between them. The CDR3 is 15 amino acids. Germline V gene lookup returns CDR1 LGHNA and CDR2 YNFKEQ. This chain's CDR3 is CASSQGHGLAGLQYF. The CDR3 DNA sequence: TGTGCCAGCAGCCAAGGCCACGGGCTAGCAGGTTTACAGTACTTC.

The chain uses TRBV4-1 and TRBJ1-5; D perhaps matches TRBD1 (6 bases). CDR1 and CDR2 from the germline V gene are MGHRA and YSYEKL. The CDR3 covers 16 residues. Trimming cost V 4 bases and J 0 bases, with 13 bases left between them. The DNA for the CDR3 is TGCGCCAGCAGCCCGGCGCAGGGGTTTAGCAATCAGCCCCAGCATTTT. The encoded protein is CASSPAQGFSNQPQHF.

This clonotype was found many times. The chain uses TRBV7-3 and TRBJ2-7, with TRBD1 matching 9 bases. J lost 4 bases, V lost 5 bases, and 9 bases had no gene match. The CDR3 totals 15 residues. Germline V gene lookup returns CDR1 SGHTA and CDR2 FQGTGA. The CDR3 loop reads CASSPGGTGPYEQYF. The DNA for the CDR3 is TGTGCCAGCAGCCCCGGTGGGACAGGGCCTTACGAGCAGTACTTC.

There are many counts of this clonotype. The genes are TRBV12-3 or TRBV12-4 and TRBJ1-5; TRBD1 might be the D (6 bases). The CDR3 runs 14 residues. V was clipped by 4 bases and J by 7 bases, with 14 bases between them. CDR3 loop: CASSSTGWSQPQHF. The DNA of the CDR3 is TGTGCCAGCAGTTCGACAGGTTGGAGCCAGCCCCAGCATTTT.

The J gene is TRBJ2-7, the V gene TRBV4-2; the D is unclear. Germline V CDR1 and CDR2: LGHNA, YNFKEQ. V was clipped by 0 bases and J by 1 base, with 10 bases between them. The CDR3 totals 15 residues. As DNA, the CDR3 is TGTGCCAGCAGCCAAGATTTAACGGTGTCCTACGAGCAGTACTTC. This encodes CASSQDLTVSYEQYF.

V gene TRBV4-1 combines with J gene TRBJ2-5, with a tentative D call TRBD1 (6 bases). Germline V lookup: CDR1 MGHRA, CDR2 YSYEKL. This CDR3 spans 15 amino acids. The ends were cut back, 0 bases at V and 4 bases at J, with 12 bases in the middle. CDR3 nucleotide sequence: TGCGCCAGCAGCCAAGATAGGACAGCCCTAGAGACCCAGTACTTC. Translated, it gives CASSQDRTALETQYF.

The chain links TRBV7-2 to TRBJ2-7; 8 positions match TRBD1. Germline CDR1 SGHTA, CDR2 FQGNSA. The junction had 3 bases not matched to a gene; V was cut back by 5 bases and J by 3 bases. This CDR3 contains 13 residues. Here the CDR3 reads CASSRTGNYEQYF. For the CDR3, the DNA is TGTGCCAGCAGCCGGACAGGGAACTACGAGCAGTACTTC.

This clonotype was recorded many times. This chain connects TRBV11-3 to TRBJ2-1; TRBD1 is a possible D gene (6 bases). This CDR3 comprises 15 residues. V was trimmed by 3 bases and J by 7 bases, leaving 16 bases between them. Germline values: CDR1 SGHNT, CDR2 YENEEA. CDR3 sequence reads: CASSLDSWPSNEQFF. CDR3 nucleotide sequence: TGTGCCAGCAGCTTGGACAGCTGGCCCTCTAATGAGCAGTTCTTC.